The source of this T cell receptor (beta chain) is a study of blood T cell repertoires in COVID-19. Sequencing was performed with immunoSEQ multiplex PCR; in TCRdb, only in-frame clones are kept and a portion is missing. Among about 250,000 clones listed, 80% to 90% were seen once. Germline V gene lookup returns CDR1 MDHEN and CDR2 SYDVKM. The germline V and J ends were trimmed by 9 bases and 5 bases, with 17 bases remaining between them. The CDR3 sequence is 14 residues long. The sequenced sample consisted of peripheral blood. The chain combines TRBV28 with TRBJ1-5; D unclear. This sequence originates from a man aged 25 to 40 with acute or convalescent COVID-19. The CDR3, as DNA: TGTGCCAGTTTTCATCGTCGGGGAGATCAGCCCCAGCATTTT. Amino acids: CASFHRRGDQPQHF.